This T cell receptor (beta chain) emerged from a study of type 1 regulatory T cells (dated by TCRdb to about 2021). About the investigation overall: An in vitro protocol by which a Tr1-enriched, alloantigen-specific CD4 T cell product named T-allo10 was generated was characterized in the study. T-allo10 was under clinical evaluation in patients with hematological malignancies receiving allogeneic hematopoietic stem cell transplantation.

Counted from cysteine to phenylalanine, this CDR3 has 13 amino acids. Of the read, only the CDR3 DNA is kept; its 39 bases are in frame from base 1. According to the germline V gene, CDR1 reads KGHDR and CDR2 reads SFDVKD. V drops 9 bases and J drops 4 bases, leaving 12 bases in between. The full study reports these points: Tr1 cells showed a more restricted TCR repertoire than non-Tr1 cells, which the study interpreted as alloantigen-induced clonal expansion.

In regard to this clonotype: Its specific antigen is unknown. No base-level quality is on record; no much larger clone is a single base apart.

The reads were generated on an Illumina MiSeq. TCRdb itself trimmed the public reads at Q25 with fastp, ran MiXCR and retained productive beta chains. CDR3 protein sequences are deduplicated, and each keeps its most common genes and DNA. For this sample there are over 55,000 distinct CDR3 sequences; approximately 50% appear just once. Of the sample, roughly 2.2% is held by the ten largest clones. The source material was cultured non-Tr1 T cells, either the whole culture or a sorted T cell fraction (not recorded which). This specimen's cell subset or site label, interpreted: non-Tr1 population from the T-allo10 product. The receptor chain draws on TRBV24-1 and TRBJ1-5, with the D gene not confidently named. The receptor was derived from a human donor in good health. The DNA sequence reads TGTGCCACCCAGTTGGACCGGAATCAGCCCCAGCATTTT. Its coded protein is CATQLDRNQPQHF.